A single TCR beta chain is shown here with its context. Its antigen is unidentified. TCR beta libraries were made by quantitative 5'-RACE with molecular barcodes. TCRdb fed the 5' RACE reads into MiXCR, producing one record per CDR3 protein. The table lists under 950,000 distinct CDR3 sequences, around 20% of them singletons. This sample stems from a study of CD8 T cells in ankylosing spondylitis. Broader study findings: It appeared that ankylosing spondylitis blood was characterized by a TCR beta motif of under ten highly homologous variants. Reports of some motif variants in reactive arthritis synovial fluid and blood predate this one. Significant enrichment of disease-linked clones was reportedly seen in matched ankylosing spondylitis synovial fluid. CD8+ cells made up the disease-linked clones, which were relatively rare in peripheral blood.

This CDR3 is built from 17 residues. V lost 0 bases and J 2 bases, leaving 15 bases between the germline ends. Per the germline V gene, CDR1 is SGHRS and CDR2 is YFSETQ. The sequenced material came from blood, either unsorted or a sorted T cell fraction (not recorded which). This TCR derives from a male donor with ankylosing spondylitis. The chain joins TRBV5-1 to TRBJ1-3, with unresolved D. The DNA of the CDR3 is TGCGCCAGCAGCTTGGTTTGGGGTGAGGGAACTGGAAACACCATATATTTT. Translation: CASSLVWGEGTGNTIYF.